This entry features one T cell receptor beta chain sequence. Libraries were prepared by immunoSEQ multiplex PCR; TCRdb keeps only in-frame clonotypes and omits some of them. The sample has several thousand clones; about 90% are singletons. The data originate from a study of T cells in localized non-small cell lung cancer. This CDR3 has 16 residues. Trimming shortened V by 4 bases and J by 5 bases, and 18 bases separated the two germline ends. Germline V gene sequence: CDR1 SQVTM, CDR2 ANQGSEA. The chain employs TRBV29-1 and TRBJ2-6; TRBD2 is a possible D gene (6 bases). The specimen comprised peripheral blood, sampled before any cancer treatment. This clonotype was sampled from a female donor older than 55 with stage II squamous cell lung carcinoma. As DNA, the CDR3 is TGCAGCGTTGCGGGTGGACTACAAAGTCGGGCCAACGTCCTGACTTTC. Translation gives CSVAGGLQSRANVLTF.